What follows describes a single T cell receptor beta chain. These data come from a study of blood T cell repertoires in COVID-19. Measured with immunoSEQ multiplex PCR; TCRdb has only the in-frame clones, and not every one. The repertoire holds 25,000 to 30,000 clones, with about 89% as singletons. Trimming removed 2 bases at V and 3 bases at J, with 9 bases between. The germline CDR1 and CDR2 sequences are SGHDT and YYEEEE. The CDR3 spans 14 residues. This clonotype was obtained from a human donor in a cohort sampled during active COVID-19. Sequenced input: peripheral blood. The chain links TRBV5-6 to TRBJ1-5; TRBD1 might be the D (5 bases). This CDR3 reads CASSFGGNNQPQHF. Written as DNA, the CDR3 is TGTGCCAGCAGCTTTGGGGGGAACAATCAGCCCCAGCATTTT.